The entry that follows covers one T cell receptor (beta chain) sequence. No antigen is known for it. These data belong to a study of blood T cells in healthy people across ages. Study outcomes and limitations: Older age went with lower TCR beta diversity per million T cells, in a roughly linear way. The long-lived group displayed more naive CD4+ cells, plus higher diversity, than the aged donors did.

PBMCs numbering at least 6.5 million were isolated per sample. A second PCR, run for roughly 7 to 12 cycles, used a sample-barcoded 5' primer plus a J-beta primer mix. TCRdb processed the 5' RACE reads anew with MiXCR; each CDR3 protein has one entry. This sample carries around 780,000 distinct CDR3 sequences, roughly 25% of them seen once, and the ten largest clones take about 3%. The CDR3 is 12 amino acids. CDR1 and CDR2 (germline): SQVTM, ANQGSEA. Losses at the gene ends were 2 bases for V and 4 bases for J; bases not matched to a gene: 2. This sample was shared with a second study, whose subject was T cells of mothers and their children.

The TCR sequence derives from a boy younger than 18 in good health. Sequencing was carried out using blood. The rearrangement links TRBV29-1 to TRBJ2-7; TRBD1 aligns across 7 bases. The CDR3 DNA follows: TGCAGCGTTGAAAGACAGGGTTACGAGCAGTACTTC. It codes for CSVERQGYEQYF.